This T cell receptor (beta chain) was sequenced during a study of Ad26.COV2.S vaccination and SARS-CoV-2 variants. Treatment reported: some 20 received Ad26.COV2.S at low or high dose, single or two shots; 5 received placebo; per-sample allocation not given. Material that was analyzed had been drawn on day 63 after the first vaccine or placebo injection. Trimming cost V 3 bases and J 5 bases, with 16 bases left between them. Germline assignment: CDR1 LNHDA and CDR2 SQIVND (reference sequence). The CDR3 is 15 amino acids. Of note for this clone: Its target is unknown.

Findings of the study overall: An underestimation of total T cell responses may have resulted from the TCR breadth and depth analyses. Measurement of non-spike TCR breadth gave similar results in vaccine and placebo recipients.

TCRdb keeps only in-frame clones here, not all; method: immunoSEQ multiplex PCR. This sample carries about 410,000 clones, 75% to 90% of them seen once, and the ten largest clones take around 3.4%. This chain joins TRBV19 and TRBJ1-1; D gene unclear. The clonotype was recovered from a person between 18 and 65 years old who received the Ad26.COV2.S COVID-19 vaccine or a placebo. This sample comprised peripheral blood, obtained in a trial of Ad26.COV2.S vaccine versus placebo. The CDR3: CASSIHGVSKTEAFF. CDR3 nucleotides: TGTGCCAGTAGTATTCACGGGGTTTCGAAAACTGAAGCTTTCTTT.